This T cell receptor beta chain derives from a study of T cell responses to AZD1222 COVID-19 vaccine (TCRdb year 2021). Notes on the research overall: AZD1222 recipients with second doses at about 4 weeks or about 12 weeks were pooled, because spike-specific TCR depth and breadth did not differ between schedules. A total of about 230 trial participants underwent TCR sequencing, of whom about 210 received two doses of AZD1222 and about 26 received two doses of the MenACWY control vaccine. Trial participants were enrolled by age into 18-55, 56-69 and 70-plus year subgroups, with about 150, 28 and 57 TCR-sequenced participants respectively.

As regards this clone: Which antigen it targets is not known. No per-base quality is available; no much larger clone lies one base away. The sample holds other DNA sequences that translate to the same CDR3.

The sample's time point label, in plain terms: baseline before first vaccination. Samples from vaccinated people were obtained from the UK trials COV001 and COV002, which included a single-blind randomized controlled phase 2/3 trial of AZD1222 (ChAdOx1 nCoV-19) in healthy adults. Trial participant PBMC samples were collected at day 0 and day 28 after the second dose for TCRbeta chain sequencing. Broad study findings and their caveats: CD4 TCRs associated with the vaccine covered the entire spike protein, and the dominant responses were in regions 160-218 and 743-854. The 56-69-year group was small, and its depth increase did not reach significance, likely because of low power. Epitopes outside the regions mutated in the B.1.351 and B.1.1.7 variants were reportedly recognized by nearly half of the unique spike-specific TCRs. Because no samples from the day 14 peak response were available, repertoires could be characterized only after the peak T cell response. Conclusions about previously exposed vaccinees are limited because only a handful of AZD1222 recipients were SARS-CoV-2 seropositive at baseline. Participants were mostly white British, with more females than males. The authors suggested clonal diversity may have been underestimated. After two AZD1222 doses, both the breadth and the depth of spike-specific TCRs were significantly higher than at day 0 and than in MenACWY recipients.

Trimming costs V 6 bases and J 1 base, and their ends lie 6 bases apart. From a lookup of the germline V gene (reference sequence), CDR1 and CDR2 are DFQATT and SNEGSKA. Including the terminal cysteine and phenylalanine, the CDR3 comprises 11 residues. The CDR3 DNA has 33 bases and is translated from base 1. The CDR3 regions of human TCRbeta chains were analyzed by immunosequencing. Regarding the original processing steps: TCRs in the repertoires were compared against a reference library of SARS-CoV-2-specific TCRs that had been generated with the MIRA antigen-specificity platform. Breadth was defined as the fraction of unique TCRs that were SARS-CoV-2-associated, and depth was defined as the fraction of total T cells that were SARS-CoV-2-associated. Each spike-specific TCR was assigned to its reactive spike region and to a CD4 or CD8 class using the MIRA data. Log10-transformed breadth and depth values were compared by one-way ANOVA with Sidak's multiple comparisons tests. Sourced from immuneACCESS, this table was stored by TCRdb with only in-frame sequences that have V and J called. A share of the clones is absent; for the studies checked, an unresolved V gene accounts for under half, and the remainder has no known explanation. The V and J calls and clone size are taken from that table; D and trimming were inferred from the DNA. The sample table holds 100,000 or so clones, of which 88% were seen once. Less than 3.5% of the sample goes to the ten largest clones.

The receptor comes from an adult in good health. Here the sequenced sample was peripheral blood, taken on day 0 of AZD1222 vaccination. The rearrangement combines TRBV20-1 with TRBJ1-1; the D gene is not confidently resolved. The DNA sequence is as follows: TGCAGTGCCCGGCGGAACACTGAAGCTTTCTTT. Its protein is CSARRNTEAFF.